This is a list of T cell receptor beta chains from one sample in a study of T cell repertoires in cytomegalovirus infection. TCRdb passed the reads through MiXCR, listing each CDR3 protein once. Seen here are 350,000 to 450,000 distinct CDR3 sequences, around 18% observed once, and the top ten hold around 9.3%. The sample taken for sequencing was PBMCs. Every receptor here comes from a human donor in good health (CMV status not recorded). Some clones in this sample may be carry-over from other donors' samples. CDR3s include the opening cysteine and the closing phenylalanine or tryptophan. Each record gives: D gene, J gene, clone size, V gene, CDR3 DNA, CDR3 protein. A D gene is named only where the DNA matches it firmly. Size is omitted from some rows. Given values are once, few, many or a class for expanded clones.

TRBD2 TRBJ2-1 few TRBV5-4 TGTGCCAGCAGCTTGGTCCGCGAGACTAGCATCTACAATGAGCAGTTCTTC CASSLVRETSIYNEQFF
NA TRBJ2-5 NA TRBV11-2 TGTGCCAGCAGCACCCAGCCTCGGGCACAAGAGACCCAGTACTTC CASSTQPRAQETQYF
TRBD1 TRBJ1-2 NA TRBV4-3 TGCGCCAGCAGCCAAGAATCTCAGGGGGCGGGAGGCTACACCTTC CASSQESQGAGGYTF
NA TRBJ2-7 few TRBV7-9 TGTGCCAGCAGCCTTGACTCCCGTGAGCAGTACTTC CASSLDSREQYF
NA TRBJ2-3 many TRBV7-8 TGTGCCAGCAGCTTCGGGGGAAGAACAGATACGCAGTATTTT CASSFGGRTDTQYF
TRBD2 TRBJ2-1 many TRBV12-3/TRBV12-4 TGTGCCAGCAGTTTCCCTAGCGGGGGGGCCATTGAGCAGTTCTTC CASSFPSGGAIEQFF
NA TRBJ2-5 NA TRBV20-1 TGCAGTACCTCAACCCCAAAGGACTATCAAGAGACCCAGTACTTC CSTSTPKDYQETQYF
NA TRBJ2-1 few TRBV2 TGTGCCAGCAGTTCTGACAAGACCTACAATGAGCAGTTCTTC CASSSDKTYNEQFF
TRBD2 TRBJ2-3 few TRBV6-2/TRBV6-3 TGTGCCAGCAGGCCCAGCGGGAGGCCAGATACGCAGTATTTT CASRPSGRPDTQYF
NA TRBJ2-7 NA TRBV12-3/TRBV12-4 TGTGCCAGCAGTCGGTGGACGGCGACTTTTTACGAGCAGTACTTC CASSRWTATFYEQYF
NA TRBJ2-3 few TRBV29-1 TGCAGCGTTTTTATAGGGGGGGATACGCAGTATTTT CSVFIGGDTQYF
TRBD1 TRBJ1-1 many TRBV12-3/TRBV12-4 TGTGCCAGCAGTCGCCGGACAGGGGGCTACTCTGAAGCTTTCTTT CASSRRTGGYSEAFF
TRBD2 TRBJ2-1 many TRBV20-1 TGCAGTGCTGCAGCGGGAGGCAATTACAATGAGCAGTTCTTC CSAAAGGNYNEQFF
NA TRBJ1-4 many TRBV2 TGTGCCAGCAGGGCTCCCGGGGGGGGAGATAATGAAAAACTGTTTTTT CASRAPGGGDNEKLFF
NA TRBJ1-1 once TRBV29-1 TGCAGCGTCCCGGGAACGGGGACTGAAGCTTTCTTT CSVPGTGTEAFF
NA TRBJ2-3 many TRBV19 TGTGCCAGTAGTATAGCTGATACGCAGTATTTT CASSIADTQYF
NA TRBJ1-5 many TRBV12-3/TRBV12-4 TGTGCCAGCAGTATAAGTCTAAGGGGGGACAATCAGCCCCAGCATTTT CASSISLRGDNQPQHF
NA TRBJ1-1 NA TRBV28 TGTGCCAGCATATACAGGCCCCAAGTCACTGAAGCTTTCTTT CASIYRPQVTEAFF
TRBD1 TRBJ2-2 NA TRBV7-8 TGTGCCAGCAGCTTTCGCAACAGGGGGAACACCGGGGAGCTGTTTTTT CASSFRNRGNTGELFF
NA TRBJ2-7 many TRBV7-2 TGTGCCAGCAGCCTAGTGACAGACACCTACGAGCAGTACTTC CASSLVTDTYEQYF
NA TRBJ2-7 many TRBV7-8 TGTGCCAGCGGGGGGCCTGCCTACGAGCAGTACTTC CASGGPAYEQYF
NA TRBJ2-5 NA TRBV23-1 TGCGCCAGCAGTCAATCCCACGGCCAAGAGACCCAGTACTTC CASSQSHGQETQYF
NA TRBJ2-1 NA TRBV25-1 TGTGCCAGCAGTGATGGCCCCCCGGGCTACAATGAGCAGTTCTTC CASSDGPPGYNEQFF